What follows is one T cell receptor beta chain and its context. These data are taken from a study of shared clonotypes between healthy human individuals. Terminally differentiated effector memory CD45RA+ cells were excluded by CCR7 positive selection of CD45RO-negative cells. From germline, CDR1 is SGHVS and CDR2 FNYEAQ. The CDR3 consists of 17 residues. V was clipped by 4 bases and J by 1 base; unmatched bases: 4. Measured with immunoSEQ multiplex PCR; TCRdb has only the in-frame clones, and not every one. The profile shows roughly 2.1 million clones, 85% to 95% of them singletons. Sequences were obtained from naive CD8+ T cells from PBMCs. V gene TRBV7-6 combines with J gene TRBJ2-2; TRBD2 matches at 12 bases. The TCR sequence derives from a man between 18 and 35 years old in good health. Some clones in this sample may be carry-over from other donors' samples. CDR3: CASSSVGLAGNTGELFF. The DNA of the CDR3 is TGTGCCAGCAGCTCCGTGGGACTAGCGGGGAACACCGGGGAGCTGTTTTTT.